This record covers a single T cell receptor beta chain. The repertoire was sequenced with immunoSEQ multiplex PCR; TCRdb's copy has only in-frame clones and lacks some. The sample lists about 190,000 clones, about 85% occurring once. The sample originates from a study of blood T cell repertoires in COVID-19. CDR1 is LNHDA, CDR2 SQIVND, per germline (reference sequence). The length of the CDR3 is 16 residues. Trimming removed 3 bases from V and 5 bases from J; junction bases left unmatched: 10. The V call is TRBV19, the J call TRBJ2-1, with 7 bases matching TRBD2. The sample comprised peripheral blood. The receptor was derived from a man aged 25-45 years with acute or convalescent COVID-19. CDR3 amino acids: CASSMFVAGVDNEQFF. DNA for the CDR3: TGTGCCAGTAGTATGTTCGTGGCGGGGGTGGACAATGAGCAGTTCTTC. The whole variable domain, remainder taken from reference TRBV19 and TRBJ2-1, is DGGITQSPKYLFRKEGQNVTLSCEQNLNHDAMYWYRQDPGQGLRLIYYSQIVNDFQKGDIAEGYSVSREKKESFPLTVTSAQKNPTAFYLCASSMFVAGVDNEQFFGPGTRLTVL.